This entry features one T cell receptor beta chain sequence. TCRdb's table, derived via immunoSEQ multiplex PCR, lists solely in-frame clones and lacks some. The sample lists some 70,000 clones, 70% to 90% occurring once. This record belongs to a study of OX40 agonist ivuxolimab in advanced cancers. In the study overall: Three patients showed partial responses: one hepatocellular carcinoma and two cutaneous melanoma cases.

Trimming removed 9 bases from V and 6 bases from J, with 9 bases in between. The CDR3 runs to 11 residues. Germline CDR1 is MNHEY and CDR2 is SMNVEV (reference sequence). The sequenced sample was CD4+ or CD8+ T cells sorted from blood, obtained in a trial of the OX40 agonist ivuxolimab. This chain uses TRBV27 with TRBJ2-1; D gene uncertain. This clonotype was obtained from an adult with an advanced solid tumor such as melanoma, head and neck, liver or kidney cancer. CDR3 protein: CASGDLNEQFF. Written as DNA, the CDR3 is TGTGCCAGTGGAGACCTCAATGAGCAGTTCTTC.